Presented here are 10 T cell receptor beta chains from one specimen sequenced in a study of CD8 T cells in Susac syndrome. The RNA, roughly 0.5 to 1 ug, was put through reverse transcription using random hexamers. TCRdb itself ran the immunoSEQ multiplex PCR reads through MiXCR, one entry per CDR3 protein. The sample includes about 200,000 distinct CDR3 sequences, about 95% of them seen just once. The sequencing sample was made of CD4+ T cells from PBMCs. These receptors were obtained from a human donor with multiple sclerosis.

Only one count was recorded for this clonotype. The chain uses TRBV5-1 and TRBJ2-7; TRBD1 aligns across 8 bases. Looked up from germline, CDR1 is SGHRS and CDR2 is YFSETQ. With 0 bases clipped from V and 5 bases from J, the junction kept 16 bases outside the gene matches. The CDR3 spans 18 residues. The CDR3 DNA is TGCGCCAGCAGCTTGGTGGGGGGACAGGTAATTTTTTCGGACGAGCAGTACTTC. Translation gives CASSLVGGQVIFSDEQYF.

This clonotype was counted a single time. This sequence joins TRBV30 and TRBJ1-6; D uncertain. This CDR3 is built from 11 residues. V was shortened by 4 bases and J by 6 bases, with 4 bases between the two germline ends. The V gene's germline CDR1 is GTSNPN and CDR2 SVGIG (reference sequence). The CDR3 is CAWKSNSPLHF. The CDR3 nucleotides read TGTGCCTGGAAAAGTAATTCACCCCTCCACTTT.

This sequence joins TRBV4-2 and TRBJ2-7, with TRBD1 matching 8 bases. Germline loops: CDR1 LGHNA, CDR2 YNFKEQ. The V segment lost 5 bases and the J segment 2 bases; nucleotides outside the gene matches: 5. The CDR3 has 14 residues. The CDR3 DNA follows: TGTGCCAGCAGCTCGACGACAGGGGCCTACGAGCAGTACTTC. This translates into CASSSTTGAYEQYF.

This rearrangement joins TRBV2 to TRBJ2-7; 7 bases are a match to TRBD2. There are 15 residues in the CDR3. The germline V gene encodes CDR1 SNHLY and CDR2 FYNNEI. V trimming: 10 bases; J trimming: 5 bases; junction bases outside the gene matches: 17. The CDR3 DNA sequence: TGTGCCACCCAGCAAGCGGGGACTTTCGCCCACGAGCAGTACTTC. Translating it yields CATQQAGTFAHEQYF.

The J gene is TRBJ2-7, the V gene TRBV20-1; TRBD2 might be the D (7 bases). This CDR3 has 13 amino acids. V was cut by 2 bases and J by 3 bases, with 11 bases left in between. The germline V gene encodes CDR1 DFQATT and CDR2 SNEGSKA (reference sequence). For the CDR3, the DNA is TGCAGTGCTAGAAGGGGGGGCCGCTACGAGCAGTACTTC. Its translation is CSARRGGRYEQYF.

J is TRBJ2-3 and V is TRBV29-1, with 9 nucleotides matching TRBD2. This CDR3 contains 13 residues. Germline V lookup: CDR1 SQVTM, CDR2 ANQGSEA. J lost 2 bases, V lost 5 bases, and 2 bases had no gene match. CDR3 nucleotide sequence: TGCAGCGTTAGCGGGAGGCTCACAGATACGCAGTATTTT. Translated: CSVSGRLTDTQYF.

The rearrangement joins TRBV7-2 to TRBJ2-7; 7 bases line up with TRBD1. From germline, CDR1 is SGHTA and CDR2 FQGNSA. The CDR3 consists of 14 residues. The J segment lost 0 bases and the V segment lost 3 bases, leaving 2 bases of the junction unmatched. This CDR3 reads CASSFYRGSYEQYF. For the CDR3, the DNA is TGTGCCAGCAGCTTTTACAGGGGCTCCTACGAGCAGTACTTC.

This sequence joins TRBV6-1 and TRBJ1-5; D is perhaps TRBD1 (5 bases). With 0 bases removed from V and 4 bases from J, the gap between germline ends came to 7 bases. The CDR3 sequence is 14 residues long. Per germline, CDR1 MNHNS and CDR2 SASEGT. The CDR3 loop reads CASSEARGNQPQHF. Written as DNA, the CDR3 is TGTGCCAGCAGTGAAGCACGGGGGAATCAGCCCCAGCATTTT.

CDR3 amino acids: CAISDIPPGQGGGGREQYF. The CDR3 region has the DNA TGTGCCATCAGTGACATCCCCCCGGGACAGGGAGGCGGAGGCCGCGAGCAGTACTTC. The chain has TRBV10-3 and TRBJ2-7; 9 positions agree with TRBD1. This CDR3 contains 19 residues. Germline-derived CDR1 and CDR2 are ENHRY and SYGVKD. J gave up 6 bases and V 3 bases, and 21 bases lay outside the gene matches.

The chain recombines TRBV5-1 with TRBJ2-2; tentatively, D is TRBD1 (6 bases). The CDR3 length is 15 residues. V was clipped by 0 bases and J by 5 bases, with 11 bases between them. The germline gives CDR1 SGHRS, CDR2 YFSETQ. The CDR3 loop reads CASSLEDGQTGELFF. DNA for the CDR3: TGCGCCAGCAGCTTGGAGGATGGACAGACCGGGGAGCTGTTTTTT.